This TCR beta chain was captured by sequencing in a study of T-cell reconstitution after alpha-beta-depleted transplantation in children. CDR1 and CDR2 from the germline V gene are SGHRS and YFSETQ. After removal of 7 bases from V and 1 base from J, the junction contained 10 bases not matched to a gene. The CDR3 is made up of 15 amino acids. Unique molecular identifiers were incorporated during preparation of the TCRbeta library. TCRdb used MiXCR to reprocess the PCR reads, holding one entry per CDR3 protein. The data show 44,000 or so distinct CDR3 sequences, around 9% seen once. Study-level findings and limits: Recipient T cells and thymic progenitors that survived were the source of the high TCRbeta diversity seen at day 60 in some patients. Newly generated T cells supplied most T-cell counts and diversity one year post-transplant.

This clonotype was detected ten times or more. Its antigen is not known. The receptor was derived from a male patient aged 2 to 9 who had a stem cell transplant for chronic granulomatous disease, so the T cells may come from the graft donor. Sequenced here: PBMCs, mostly from graft donor cells, sampled 60 days after TCRalphabeta/CD19-depleted stem cell transplant. The V gene is TRBV5-1, the J gene TRBJ2-7, with 8 bases that match TRBD1. The CDR3: CASSPDRGYSYEQYF. The CDR3 bases are TGCGCCAGCTCCCCAGACAGGGGCTATTCCTACGAGCAGTACTTC.